The source of this TCR beta chain is a study of blood T cell repertoires in COVID-19. Study information: From the United States, Italy and Spain came samples of acute and convalescent COVID-19. T cells, B-cell-depleted T cells, or PBMCs supplied cDNA or gDNA.

This clone was recorded once. CDR1 and CDR2 from the germline V gene are SGHTA and FQGTGA. V shed 10 bases and J shed 1 base, with 10 bases lying between them. The CDR3 extends over 13 amino acids. In the original workflow: By means of reference gene primer amplification, nucleated cell counts were estimated. Assay: immunoSEQ multiplex PCR; the TCRdb copy retains only in-frame clones and omits some. Clone size and V and J calls were adopted from that table, with D and trimming inferred from the DNA. The top ten clones hold 2% to 3% of a sample with 200,000 to 250,000 clones, 85% of them seen once. A Seattle source enrolled patients during active infection and followed them longitudinally.

The specimen sequenced was peripheral blood. This TCR came from a woman aged 70-85 years with COVID-19, enrolled during active disease. The chain couples TRBV7-3 to TRBJ2-2; the D is unclear. The CDR3 sequence is CATKRVNTGELFF. The DNA for the CDR3 is TGTGCCACCAAACGAGTGAACACCGGGGAGCTGTTTTTT. Filled out from reference TRBV7-3 and TRBJ2-2, the complete variable domain reads GAGVSQTPSNKVTEKGKYVELRCDPISGHTALYWYRQSLGQGPEFLIYFQGTGAADDSGLPNDRFFAVRPEGSVSTLKIQRTERGDSAVYLCATKRVNTGELFFGEGSRLTVL.